What follows is one TCR beta chain and its context. Its antigen is still unknown. This entry belongs to a study of T cells in tumors after PD-1 blockade. As for the study in general: No patient had prior checkpoint blockade, systemic immunosuppression, or radiotherapy within 4 weeks. Daily vismodegib 150 mg continued in a subset of anti-PD-1-treated patients. Blood samples averaged around 100,000 templates (range roughly 24,679-270,000) and approximately 35,000 unique clonotypes. Study outcomes and limitations: Some novel exhausted tumor clones appeared in pre-treatment blood, suggesting peripheral recruitment.

The V and J ends lost 4 bases and 5 bases respectively, with 14 bases between them. This CDR3 region has 14 residues. Per the germline V gene, CDR1 is MNHEY and CDR2 is SMNVEV (reference sequence). The method was immunoSEQ multiplex PCR; TCRdb's version includes in-frame clones alone and lacks a portion of them. The table has under 40,000 clones, around 72% seen once; the top ten hold under 40%. The receptor comes from a human donor with basal cell carcinoma. The source was PBMCs, collected after anti-PD-1 treatment. This chain connects TRBV27 to TRBJ1-1, with a possible D match to TRBD1 (6 bases). CDR3 protein: CASSWVGAQTEAFF. CDR3 coding DNA: TGTGCCAGCAGTTGGGTGGGGGCGCAGACTGAAGCTTTCTTT.